This T cell receptor (beta chain) was documented in a study of blood T cell repertoires in COVID-19. Across the whole study: Collection of acute and convalescent COVID-19 samples took place in the United States, Italy and Spain. Sample material is recorded as cDNA or gDNA derived from T cells, B-cell-depleted T cells, or PBMCs.

The CDR3 sequence is 14 residues long. Germline V gene data show CDR1 as SNHLY and CDR2 as FYNNEI. Trimming took 7 bases from V and 5 from J; bases not matched to a gene: 9. The method was immunoSEQ multiplex PCR; TCRdb's version includes in-frame clones alone and lacks a portion of them. The sample records 55,000 to 70,000 clones, 70% to 90% being singletons. The TCR sequence derives from a woman aged 45 to 65 with COVID-19, enrolled during active disease. V is TRBV2 and J is TRBJ1-1; TRBD1 aligns across 8 bases. The sample taken for sequencing was peripheral blood. The CDR3: CASIKDRVITEAFF. The DNA of the CDR3 is TGTGCCAGCATTAAGGACAGGGTTATAACTGAAGCTTTCTTT.